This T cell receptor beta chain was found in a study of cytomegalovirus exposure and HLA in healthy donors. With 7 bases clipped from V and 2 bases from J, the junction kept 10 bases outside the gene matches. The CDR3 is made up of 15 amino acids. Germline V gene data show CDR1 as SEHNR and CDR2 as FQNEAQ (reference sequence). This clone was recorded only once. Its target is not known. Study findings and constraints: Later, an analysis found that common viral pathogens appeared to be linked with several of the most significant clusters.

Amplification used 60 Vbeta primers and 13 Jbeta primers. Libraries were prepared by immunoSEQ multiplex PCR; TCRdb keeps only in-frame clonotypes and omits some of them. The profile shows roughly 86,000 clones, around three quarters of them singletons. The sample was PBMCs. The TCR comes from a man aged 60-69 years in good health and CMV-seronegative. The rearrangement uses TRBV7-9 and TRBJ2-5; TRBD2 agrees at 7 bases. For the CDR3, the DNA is TGTGCCAGCACGGGGGGTCGGGATACTCAAGAGACCCAGTACTTC. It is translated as CASTGGRDTQETQYF.